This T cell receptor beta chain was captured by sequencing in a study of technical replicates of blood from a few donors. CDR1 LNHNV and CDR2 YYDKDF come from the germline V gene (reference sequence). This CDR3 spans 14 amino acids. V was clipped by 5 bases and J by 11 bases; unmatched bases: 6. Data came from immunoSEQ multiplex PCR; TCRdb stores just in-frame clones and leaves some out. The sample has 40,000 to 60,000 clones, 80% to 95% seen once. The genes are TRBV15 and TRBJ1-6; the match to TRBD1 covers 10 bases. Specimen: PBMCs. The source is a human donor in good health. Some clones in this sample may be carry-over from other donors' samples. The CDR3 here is CATSGGQGYAPLHF. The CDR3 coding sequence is TGTGCCACCAGCGGGGGACAGGGGTATGCACCCCTCCACTTT.